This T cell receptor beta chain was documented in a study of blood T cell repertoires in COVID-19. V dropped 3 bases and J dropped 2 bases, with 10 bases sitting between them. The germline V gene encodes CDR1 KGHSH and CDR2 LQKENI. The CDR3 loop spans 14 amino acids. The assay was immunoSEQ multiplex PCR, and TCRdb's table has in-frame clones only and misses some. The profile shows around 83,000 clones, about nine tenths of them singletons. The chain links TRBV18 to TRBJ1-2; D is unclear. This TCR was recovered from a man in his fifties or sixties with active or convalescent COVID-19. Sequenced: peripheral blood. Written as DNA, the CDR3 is TGTGCCAGCTCACCGAGGGCACTAAACTATGGCTACACCTTC. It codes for CASSPRALNYGYTF. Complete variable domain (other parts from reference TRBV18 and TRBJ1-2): NAGVMQNPRHLVRRRGQEARLRCSPMKGHSHVYWYRQLPEEGLKFMVYLQKENIIDESGMPKERFSAEFPKEGPSILRIQQVVRGDSAAYFCASSPRALNYGYTFGSGTRLTVV.